This T cell receptor beta chain was captured in a study of blood T cell repertoires in COVID-19. Study background: Researchers got acute and convalescent COVID-19 samples from the United States, Italy and Spain. PBMCs, B-cell-depleted T cells, or T cells were the source of the cDNA or gDNA that made up the material.

CDR1 GTSNPN and CDR2 SVGIG come from the germline V gene (reference sequence). The CDR3 has 13 amino acids. V lost 5 bases and J lost 1; bases outside the gene matches: 4. The repertoire was sequenced with immunoSEQ multiplex PCR; TCRdb's copy has only in-frame clones and lacks some. The data show about 170,000 clones, about 86% seen once. Sample: peripheral blood. The receptor's source is a woman of 80 years or more in a cohort sampled during active or convalescent COVID-19. The chain is built from TRBV30 and TRBJ2-7; TRBD2 aligns across 8 bases. CDR3 sequence reads: CAWEAGESYEQYF. Written as DNA, the CDR3 is TGTGCCTGGGAAGCGGGGGAGTCCTACGAGCAGTACTTC. Looking up the rest from reference TRBV30 and TRBJ2-7 gives the full variable domain: SQTIHQWPATLVQPVGSPLSLECTVEGTSNPNLYWYRQAAGRGLQLLFYSVGIGQISSEVPQNLSASRPQDRQFILSSKKLLLSDSGFYLCAWEAGESYEQYFGPGTRLTVT.